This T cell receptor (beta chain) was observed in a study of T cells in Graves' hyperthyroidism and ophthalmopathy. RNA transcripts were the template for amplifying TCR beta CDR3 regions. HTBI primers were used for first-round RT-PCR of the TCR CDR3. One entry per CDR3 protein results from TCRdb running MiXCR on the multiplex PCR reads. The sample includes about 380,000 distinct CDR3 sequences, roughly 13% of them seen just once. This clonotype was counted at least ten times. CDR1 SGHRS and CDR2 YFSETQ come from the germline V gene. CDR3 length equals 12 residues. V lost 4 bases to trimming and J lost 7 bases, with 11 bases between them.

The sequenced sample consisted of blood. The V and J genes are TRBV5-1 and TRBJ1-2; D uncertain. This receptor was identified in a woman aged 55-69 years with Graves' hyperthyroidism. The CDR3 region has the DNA TGCGCCAGCAGCCCGGCCCCCCCTGGCTACACCTTC. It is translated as CASSPAPPGYTF. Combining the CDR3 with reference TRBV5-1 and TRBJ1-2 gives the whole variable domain KAGVTQTPRYLIKTRGQQVTLSCSPISGHRSVSWYQQTPGQGLQFLFEYFSETQRNKGNFPGRFSGRQFSNSRSEMNVSTLELGDSALYLCASSPAPPGYTFGSGTRLTVV.